Only a few counts were recorded for the clone carrying this T cell receptor beta chain. Its antigen is not known. The data were taken from a study of T-cell reconstitution after alpha-beta-depleted transplantation in children. Regarding the study as a whole: T-cell counts and diversity at one year following transplant were attributed mainly to newly produced T cells. In patients about two months after transplant, alpha-beta T cells reportedly arose from several hundred expanded graft clones. For some patients, TCRbeta diversity was high at day 60 because of recipient T cells and thymic progenitors that survived.

This CDR3 comprises 14 residues. Trimming at V came to 7 bases and at J to 4 bases, leaving 9 bases not matched to a gene. Per germline, CDR1 MDHEN and CDR2 SYDVKM. Preparation of the TCRbeta library used unique molecular identifiers. MiXCR was run by TCRdb on the PCR reads, yielding one entry per CDR3 protein. Of about 980,000 distinct CDR3 sequences listed, about 31% are singletons. The receptor was derived from a boy under two years old who had a stem cell transplant for SCID, so the T cells may come from the graft donor. This chain connects TRBV28 to TRBJ2-7, with 8 bases that match TRBD1. The input for sequencing was PBMCs, mostly from graft donor cells, taken 360 days after TCRalphabeta/CD19-depleted stem cell transplant. The CDR3 sequence: CASTPRTGWYEQYF. CDR3 nucleotide sequence: TGTGCCAGCACCCCCAGGACAGGGTGGTACGAGCAGTACTTC. Together with reference TRBV28 and TRBJ2-7, the CDR3 gives the full variable domain: DVKVTQSSRYLVKRTGEKVFLECVQDMDHENMFWYRQDPGLGLRLIYFSYDVKMKEKGDIPEGYSVSREKKERFSLILESASTNQTSMYLCASTPRTGWYEQYFGPGTRLTVT.